The clone carrying this T cell receptor beta chain was counted between two and nine times. The data stem from a study of T cells in Graves' hyperthyroidism and ophthalmopathy. V was shortened by 2 bases and J by 2 bases, with 12 bases between the two germline ends. The CDR3 is 15 amino acids. CDR1 and CDR2 from the germline V gene are MNHNS and SASEGT. Amplified TCR beta CDR3 regions came from RNA transcripts. First-round RT-PCR of the TCR CDR3 relied on the HTBI primer set. In TCRdb, the multiplex PCR reads were re-called with MiXCR into one record per CDR3 protein. The table includes 450,000 to 650,000 distinct CDR3 sequences, 20% to 25% detected once.

This TCR came from a man between 18 and 35 years old with Graves' hyperthyroidism. The sequenced material came from blood. The V call is TRBV6-1, the J call TRBJ2-5, with D possibly being TRBD2 (6 bases). The DNA for the CDR3 is TGTGCCAGCAGTGAATTGTCAGGGAGGCAAGAGACCCAGTACTTC. Translated: CASSELSGRQETQYF.